This T cell receptor beta chain appears in the sequencing data of a study of T cell responses to AZD1222 COVID-19 vaccine. Regarding the study as a whole: Possibly, clonal diversity was underestimated; donors were largely white British and included more females. Repertoires in all cases were sampled only once the peak T cell response had passed.

Sequencing was performed with immunoSEQ multiplex PCR; in TCRdb, only in-frame clones are kept and a portion is missing. The sample carries some 160,000 clones, around 90% recorded once. A word on this clone: The antigen is not known.

The CDR3 has 14 residues. Trimming removed 1 base from V and 0 bases from J, with 6 bases in between. Germline values: CDR1 MNHEY, CDR2 SVGAGI. The clonotype comes from an adult who received the AZD1222 COVID-19 vaccine. Source: peripheral blood, taken 28 days after the second AZD1222 dose. The chain joins TRBV6-5 to TRBJ1-1; no definite D call. The CDR3 DNA is TGTGCCAGCAGTTACTTGGGCTTGAACACTGAAGCTTTCTTT. This codes for CASSYLGLNTEAFF.